This T cell receptor beta chain was captured by sequencing in a study of OX40 agonist ivuxolimab in advanced cancers. Study background: Subjects had a mean age of roughly 60 years, with a range of about 23 to 85; roughly 83% were male. Of the participants, under 50% had some prior anti-PD-1, anti-PD-L1 or anti-CTLA-4 therapy, which was allowed.

CDR3 length: 12 amino acids. Between the trimmed V and J ends, which lost 4 bases and 8 bases, there was a span of 11 bases. The germline CDR1 and CDR2 sequences are SQVTM and ANQGSEA. Study-wide results and caveats: At 0.1 to 3.0 mg/kg, CD4+ and CD8+ blood T cells expanded clonally by week 6.

In the case of this clone: Its antigen is unknown.

Clones were read by immunoSEQ multiplex PCR, and TCRdb kept only the in-frame ones, dropping some. The sample shows 53,000 or so clones, 93% of them seen only once. V and J are TRBV29-1 and TRBJ1-4; tentatively, D is TRBD1 (5 bases). Source: CD4+ or CD8+ T cells sorted from blood, taken in a trial of the OX40 agonist ivuxolimab. The receptor comes from an adult with an advanced solid tumor such as melanoma, head and neck, liver or kidney cancer. CDR3 nucleotide sequence: TGCAGCGTTGCCAGGGTAGGAGAAAAACTGTTTTTT. Translated, it gives CSVARVGEKLFF.